One and the same sample provided the 2 T cell receptor beta chains below, sequenced in a study of T cell changes during pregnancy in multiple sclerosis. The repertoire was sequenced with immunoSEQ multiplex PCR; TCRdb's copy has only in-frame clones and lacks some. The sample shows about 74,000 clones, approximately 90% of them seen only once. The starting material was peripheral blood, obtained before pregnancy. The origin of the receptors is a female donor with multiple sclerosis, enrolled in a pregnancy study.

This clone was recorded once. The chain recombines TRBV29-1 with TRBJ2-7; TRBD1 matches 8 bases. This CDR3 comprises 12 residues. In germline, CDR1 is SQVTM, CDR2 ANQGSEA. V trimming: 3 bases; J trimming: 12 bases; junction bases outside the gene matches: 10. CDR3 residues: CSVEGQGAVWYF. DNA for the CDR3: TGCAGCGTTGAGGGGCAGGGGGCGGTCTGGTACTTC.

The chain recombines TRBV19 with TRBJ2-1, with TRBD2 matching over 10 bases. The CDR3 consists of 15 residues. Germline lookup yields CDR1 LNHDA and CDR2 SQIVND (reference sequence). V shed 4 bases, J shed 7 bases, and the junction held 7 bases outside the gene matches. CDR3 sequence (DNA): TGTGCCAGTAGTACCCCTAGCGGGAGACTAAATGAGCAGTTCTTC. Translated: CASSTPSGRLNEQFF.